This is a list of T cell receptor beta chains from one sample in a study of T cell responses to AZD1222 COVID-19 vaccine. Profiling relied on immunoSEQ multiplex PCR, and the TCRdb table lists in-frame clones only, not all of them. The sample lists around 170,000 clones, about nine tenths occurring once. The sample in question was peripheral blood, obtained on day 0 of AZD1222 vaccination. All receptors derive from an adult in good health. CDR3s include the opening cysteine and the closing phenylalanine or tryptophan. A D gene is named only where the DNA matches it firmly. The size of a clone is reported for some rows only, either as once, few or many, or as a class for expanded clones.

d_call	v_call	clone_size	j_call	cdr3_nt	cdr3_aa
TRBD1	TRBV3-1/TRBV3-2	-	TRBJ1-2	TGTGCCAGCAGCGGGACAGGGACCTATGGCTACACCTTC	CASSGTGTYGYTF
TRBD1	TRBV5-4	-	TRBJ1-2	TGTGCCAGCACTCCAAGGTTGGCAGGGGGCCCCCCGTACTATGGCTACACCTTC	CASTPRLAGGPPYYGYTF
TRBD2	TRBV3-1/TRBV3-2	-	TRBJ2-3	TGTGCCAGCAGCCAAGATCCAGGACTAGCGACAGGCACGCAGTATTTT	CASSQDPGLATGTQYF
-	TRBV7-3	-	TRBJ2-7	TGTGCCAGCAGCCCCGTGGGGGGTCGCGAGCAGTACTTC	CASSPVGGREQYF
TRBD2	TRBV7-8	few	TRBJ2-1	TGTGCCAGCAGCCCAGGGAGGGGTGAGCAGTTCTTC	CASSPGRGEQFF
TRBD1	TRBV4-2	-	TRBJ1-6	TGTGCCAGCAGCCAAGATGGCGGACAGGGAAATTCACCCCTCCACTTT	CASSQDGGQGNSPLHF
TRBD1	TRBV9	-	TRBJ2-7	TGTGCCAGCAGCGTAGACAGGGGGTCATACGAGCAGTACTTC	CASSVDRGSYEQYF
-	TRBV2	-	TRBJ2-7	TGTGCCAGCATCAAGGCCCCCTACGAGCAGTACTTC	CASIKAPYEQYF
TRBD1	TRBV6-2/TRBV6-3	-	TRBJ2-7	TGTGCCAGCAGCCGACCAGACAGGGGGACGCTCTACGAGCAGTACTTC	CASSRPDRGTLYEQYF
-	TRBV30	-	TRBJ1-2	TGTGCCTGGAGCCAGGGGCCGAGTGGCTACACCTTC	CAWSQGPSGYTF
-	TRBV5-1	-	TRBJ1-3	TGCGCCAGCAGCAGACAGGTCTCTGGAAACACCATATATTTT	CASSRQVSGNTIYF
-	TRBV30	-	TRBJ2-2	TGTGCCTGGAGTGGCCTTGGATCGACTACCGGGGAGCTGTTTTTT	CAWSGLGSTTGELFF
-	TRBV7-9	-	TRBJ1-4	TGTGCCAGCAGCTCGCCTCGGGAGGGTTTATGGACTAATGAAAAACTGTTTTTT	CASSSPREGLWTNEKLFF
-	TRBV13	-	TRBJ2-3	TGTGCCAGCAGCGCGCGGGCCGCCGGGGATACGCAGTATTTT	CASSARAAGDTQYF
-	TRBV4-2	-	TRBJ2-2	TGTGCCAGCAGCCAAGATGCAGAGCTCGTTGCCGGGGAGCTGTTTTTT	CASSQDAELVAGELFF
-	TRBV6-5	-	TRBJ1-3	TGTGCCAGCAGTACACAGGGTTCTGGAAACACCATATATTTT	CASSTQGSGNTIYF
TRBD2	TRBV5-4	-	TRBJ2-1	TGTGCCAGCAGCCGAGGACTAGCGGGGTCGAATGAGCAGTTCTTC	CASSRGLAGSNEQFF
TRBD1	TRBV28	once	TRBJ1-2	TGTGCCAGCAGTCCATCGACAGGGGTGAGGGACTACACCTTC	CASSPSTGVRDYTF
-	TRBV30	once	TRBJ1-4	TGTGCCTGGAGTGTACAGCATCATGGGTTGCGGATCGAAAAACTGTTTTTT	CAWSVQHHGLRIEKLFF
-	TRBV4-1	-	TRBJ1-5	TGCGCCAGCAGCCAAGACCAGTGGAATCAGCCCCAGCATTTT	CASSQDQWNQPQHF
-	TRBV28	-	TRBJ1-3	TGTGCCACCCGAGGGGCCGGGGAAGGAAACACCATATATTTT	CATRGAGEGNTIYF
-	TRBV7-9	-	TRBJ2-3	TGTGCCAGCAGCTCCACAGGGATTACAGATACGCAGTATTTT	CASSSTGITDTQYF
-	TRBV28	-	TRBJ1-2	TGTGCCAGCAGTCCCGGTCTTAACTATGGCTACACCTTC	CASSPGLNYGYTF
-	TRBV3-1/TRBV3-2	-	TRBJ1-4	TGTGCCAGCAGCGAGCAGGTGGCTAATGAAAAACTGTTTTTT	CASSEQVANEKLFF
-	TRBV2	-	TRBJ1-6	TGTGCCAGCCTAACGTCCGGAGGTAATTCACCCCTCCACTTT	CASLTSGGNSPLHF
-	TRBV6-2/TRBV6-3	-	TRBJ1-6	TGTGCCAGCAGTTATGGGTCATCAGGGGCCTATAATTCACCCCTCCACTTT	CASSYGSSGAYNSPLHF
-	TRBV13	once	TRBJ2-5	TGTGCCAGCAGCCTCTGGACTGGCCGGGAGACCCAGTACTTC	CASSLWTGRETQYF
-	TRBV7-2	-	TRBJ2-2	TGTGCCAGCAGCTTATTCATGAACGTGGGGGGCCTGAACACCGGGGAGCTGTTTTTT	CASSLFMNVGGLNTGELFF
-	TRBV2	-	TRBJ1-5	TGTGCCAGCAGGAGTGCGGGTCAGCCCCAGCATTTT	CASRSAGQPQHF
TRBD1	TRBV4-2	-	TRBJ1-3	TGTGCCAGCAGCCAAGCCCCAGGGGGGGGTACTGGAAACACCATATATTTT	CASSQAPGGGTGNTIYF
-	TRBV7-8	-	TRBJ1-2	TGTGCCAGCAGCTTAGGGGGGACCTATGGCTACACCTTC	CASSLGGTYGYTF
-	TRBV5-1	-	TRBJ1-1	TGCGCCAGCTGGGTGGCGGAGAACACTGAAGCTTTCTTT	CASWVAENTEAFF
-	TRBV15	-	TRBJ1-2	TGTGCCACCAGCAGAGATAGAAGCCAAGCCGGGGGCACCTTC	CATSRDRSQAGGTF
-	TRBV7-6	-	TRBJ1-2	TGTGCCAGCAGCTTAGACCCAGGAGCTAACTATGGCTACACCTTC	CASSLDPGANYGYTF
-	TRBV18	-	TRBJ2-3	TGTGCCAGCTCACCCACACCAGATACGCAGTATTTT	CASSPTPDTQYF
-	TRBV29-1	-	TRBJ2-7	TGCAGCGTTGTATTAGCAGAAGGTGGTTTTTACGAGCAGTACTTC	CSVVLAEGGFYEQYF
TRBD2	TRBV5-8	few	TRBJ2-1	TGTGCCAGCAGCCCCGGACTAGCGGGGCCCTACAATGAGCAGTTCTTC	CASSPGLAGPYNEQFF
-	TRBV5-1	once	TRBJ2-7	TGCGCCAGCAGCGTCGAGGGGTCCCCCTACGAGCAGTACTTC	CASSVEGSPYEQYF
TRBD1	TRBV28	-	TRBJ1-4	TGTGCCAGCAGTTACAGGGGGGAGGGAGAAAAACTGTTTTTT	CASSYRGEGEKLFF
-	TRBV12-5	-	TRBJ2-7	TGTGCTAGTGCCCCCGGGTCTACTAGCCCTCTTGGGGAGCAGTACTTC	CASAPGSTSPLGEQYF
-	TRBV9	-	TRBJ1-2	TGTGCCAGCAGCCCAACCTCTGGAAGGGGCTACACCTTC	CASSPTSGRGYTF
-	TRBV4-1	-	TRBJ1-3	TGCGCCAGCAGCGAGACCCGGGCAGCCTCTGGAAACACCATATATTTT	CASSETRAASGNTIYF
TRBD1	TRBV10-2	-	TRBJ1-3	TGCGCCAGCATGAAGGACAGGGGTTTTGGAAACACCATATATTTT	CASMKDRGFGNTIYF
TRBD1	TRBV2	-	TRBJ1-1	TGTGCCACCCGGGACAGCTTCATGAACACTGAAGCTTTCTTT	CATRDSFMNTEAFF
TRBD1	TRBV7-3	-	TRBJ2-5	TGTGCCAGCAGTCAATCCGACAGGGTGGGGGAGACCCAGTACTTC	CASSQSDRVGETQYF
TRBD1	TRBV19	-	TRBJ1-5	TGTGCCAGTAGTGTGACAGGGCGAAATCAGCCCCAGCATTTT	CASSVTGRNQPQHF
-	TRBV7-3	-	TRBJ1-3	TGTGCCAGCAGCTCCGACGGAGCCTCTGGAAACACCATATATTTT	CASSSDGASGNTIYF
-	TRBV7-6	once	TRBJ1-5	TGTGCCAGCAGCTTAATAGGAGAGATGGATCAGCCCCAGCATTTT	CASSLIGEMDQPQHF
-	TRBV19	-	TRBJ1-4	TGTGCCAGTAGTATCCTCTCAGGGTTGGTAAATGAAAAACTGTTTTTT	CASSILSGLVNEKLFF
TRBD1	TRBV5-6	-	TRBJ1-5	TGTGCCAGCAGCTCGGGACAGGTCAATCAGCCCCAGCATTTT	CASSSGQVNQPQHF
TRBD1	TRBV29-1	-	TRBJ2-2	TGCAGCGTTACCGGGACAGGGGCCACCGGGGAGCTGTTTTTT	CSVTGTGATGELFF
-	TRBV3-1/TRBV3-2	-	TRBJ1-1	TGTGCCAGCAGCCCGCTCTGGAAACGAACTGAAGCTTTCTTT	CASSPLWKRTEAFF